This T cell receptor beta chain was retrieved from a study of cytomegalovirus exposure and HLA in healthy donors (dated by TCRdb to the late 2010s). General notes on the study: An earlier analysis of some 600 of the donors reported over 250 Gb of sequence data and around 100 million unique TCR beta sequences obtained from around 190 million T cells. Several DR-DQ haplotypes were handled as single units for association and clustering because linkage in the cohort was strong. All discovery cohort repertoires had been generated using a single sequencing platform. In the later analysis, no new phenotypic data were used to find candidate immune exposures; instead, reliance was placed on TCR beta sequences and their occurrence across donors. Using immunosequencing, the study profiled T cell repertoires from about 610 subjects and related those repertoires to cytomegalovirus serostatus. An early release covering more than 500 HLA-typed donors comprised about 300 gigabases of sequencing data and 85 million to 100 million unique TCR sequences. A later analysis re-examined previously published TCR beta repertoires from over 500 donors and added high-resolution HLA genotyping to investigate patterns of TCR occurrence. To decide whether each TCR beta V gene segment behaved as functional or pseudogenic, an earlier analysis of 587 of the donors relied on high-throughput TCR beta sequencing. To predict cytomegalovirus infection status, the study brought together high-throughput TCR immunosequencing, statistical association of individual TCRs with disease status, and machine learning. Besides the first cohort of 666 subjects, a separate validation cohort made up of 120 different subjects was used. A later genetic analysis took genome-wide SNP genotypes for about 55% of the 666 donors and used that subset as a discovery cohort. Donor age, sex, ethnicity and CMV serostatus were compiled alongside the repertoire data. HLA typing covered class I and class II loci at four-digit resolution. Across 398 genotyped donors of the cohort, an average of about 240,000 unique TCR beta nucleotide sequences per donor were sequenced, and roughly 17% of those sequences were non-productive. Typing coverage differed by locus: A, B, C, DRB1 and DQB1 were typed in about 629-640 donors, DQA1 in around 500, DPA1 in 600 to 610, and DPB1 in approximately 450. The aim of the study was to test whether cataloging public T cell receptors could identify signatures of past pathogen exposure. The genetic ancestry cluster associated with self-reported Caucasian donors included about 81% of the roughly 400 genotyped donors.

The study at large found these results: Linkage disequilibrium might explain the correlated functional status among segregating V segments, but an unknown experimental factor could not be excluded. Specific HLA alleles were associated with 18,000 or so TCR beta sequences at a false discovery rate of 0.05 in a later analysis. This cohort had only TCR beta chains sequenced, and the lack of alpha or paired-chain data limited which features could be detected. Because counts were too low, roughly 17 rarely observed V segments, including chromosome 9 orphons, were left out of the earlier analysis of approximately 580 of the donors. In an earlier analysis of about 600 of the donors, most TCR beta V segments appeared in productive rearrangements about 90% or about 30% of the time, broadly matching IMGT annotations. A later analysis found that most CMV-associated TCR beta chains appeared HLA-restricted, with HLA associations seemingly driven largely by CMV exposure. The sequencing pipeline was judged likely to have produced a cluster of highly shared sequence variants as a technical artifact. An association between a missense DCLRE1C variant and V-gene and J-gene trimming of TCR beta chains was found in a later genetic analysis and replicated in an independent cohort. A total of roughly 160 TCR beta chains were listed by the study as associated with cytomegalovirus. The authors suggested that the approach could potentially be generalized to other disease states and immunological phenotypes. The classifier was reported to diagnose cytomegalovirus status with high specificity and sensitivity in both the original cohort and the validation cohort. Several of the top co-occurrence clusters appeared to be linked to parvovirus B19, influenza, CMV and Epstein-Barr virus, according to a later analysis. A later genetic analysis reported fewer N-insertions in productive TCRs among donors in an Asian-associated ancestry cluster than the roughly 700-donor mean. A further reported finding was that TCR beta sequences accurately predicted the HLA-A and HLA-B alleles for most subjects in the first cohort. The 87-base-pair reads could not distinguish some IMGT-functional V segments, including TRBV6-2 and TRBV6-3, so those segments were excluded. While some public TCRs were present in many individuals, most TCR sequences turned up only very rarely across donors. Immune exposure information for the cohort was limited to CMV serostatus. In vitro tests confirmed that a few of the cytomegalovirus-associated TCR beta chains recognize cytomegalovirus antigens. HLA typing was unavailable for some donors at each locus, so association tests used only the typed subset. In a later analysis, TCR association rates were found to vary across HLA loci, with the most associated TCRs seen for DRB1 alleles and the fewest for HLA-C alleles. When HLA alleles, especially DR and DQ, strongly co-occurred, attributing TCR associations to individual alleles was difficult. Sequencing depth was assumed to be roughly uniform across donors in the presence/absence analyses, though that assumption may not hold. Compared with equally common non-associated chains, HLA-associated TCR beta chains in a later analysis were more clonally expanded and had lower generation probabilities.

The library was prepared using the immunoSEQ multiplex PCR assay. For the multiplex PCR, a mixture combining 60 forward primers for TCR Vbeta segments and 13 reverse primers for TCR Jbeta segments was used. The CDR3 region of rearranged TCR beta genes was amplified from genomic DNA with a multiplex PCR assay. Amplified TCR beta libraries were sequenced as 87-base-pair reads on the Illumina HiSeq System. In the source study's methods: Across the 640 or so repertoires, a later analysis counted roughly 84 million unique TCR beta chains, roughly 11 million of which were shared by at least two donors. To remove PCR and sequencing errors, raw reads were error-corrected and collapsed into unique sequences using a nearest-neighbor algorithm that merged closely related sequences. V, D and J gene segments were assigned by aligning CDR3 sequences to IMGT reference sequences. For a sequence to be retained, a match of at least six nucleotides was required to both a V gene segment and a J gene segment. A rearrangement was called productive if the CDR3 had no stop codons and remained in frame with V and J, and every other rearrangement was called non-productive. Following IMGT convention, CDR3 was defined as the stretch from the second conserved V-encoded cysteine to the conserved J-encoded phenylalanine. The earlier analysis of more than 450 of the donors excluded sequences that lacked an unambiguous match to a single V gene segment. In an earlier analysis of a few hundred of the donors, V segments were called functional above 56.7% productive rearrangements and were called segregating when the between-donor standard deviation exceeded 5%. A statistical classification framework was built to diagnose cytomegalovirus status from the catalog of TCR beta chain sequences. A later analysis assigned V and J genes by comparing TCR nucleotide sequences with IMGT/GENE-DB human TR gene sequences. In a later analysis, CDR3 sequences and most-parsimonious VDJ recombination scenarios were assigned using the TCRdist pipeline. In a later analysis, each TCR beta chain was defined by its CDR3 amino acid sequence together with its V-gene family, and reads without a unique V-gene family were excluded. In a later analysis, approximately 590 highly shared, low-generation-probability nucleotide sequences were removed to address suspected cross-contamination and a sequencing artifact. In a later analysis, a clonal expansion index was calculated for each public chain from normalized within-repertoire ranks of inferred template counts. In a later analysis, generation probabilities were computed using a VDJ recombination model fitted to out-of-frame rearrangements, and the results were checked against IGoR. A later analysis scored TCR-TCR, TCR-HLA and TCR-CMV co-occurrence with hypergeometric tests, applying a repertoire-size bias correction to TCR pairs. A later analysis estimated false discovery rates by permuting HLA or CMV assignments 20 times. In a later analysis, co-occurring TCRs were grouped using DBSCAN, with TCRdist sequence similarity added in when clustering inside HLA-allele-positive subsets. Co-occurrence clustering excluded repertoires with fewer than 30,000 or more than 120,000 public chains, plus five with anomalous nucleotide sharing. As stored in TCRdb, this immuneACCESS dataset retains in-frame rearrangements with V and J assigned. A fraction of the clones does not appear; measured against another copy, unresolved V genes explain less than half of the discrepancy, and the remainder lacks a known reason. Clone size and the V and J calls come from that table; the DNA yielded D and trimming. This sample lists about 140,000 clones; 60% to 80% were detected once. The biggest ten clones account for approximately 3.2% of the sample.

This clone showed up just once. No cognate antigen has been identified for it. No base quality values were provided; no much bigger clone lies one nucleotide off. The cohort was made up of about 610 healthy bone marrow donors. At the time of sampling, all cohort members were nominally healthy, though unrecorded immune exposures were likely present. The donor was CMV seronegative and belonged to the group of 320 or so seronegative cohort members. Each donor provided a peripheral blood sample, and peripheral blood mononuclear cells were used for TCR beta sequencing. Genomic DNA extraction from the blood cell samples was performed with the Qiagen DNeasy Blood Extraction Kit. Sequences SQVTM (CDR1) and ANQGSEA (CDR2) are obtained from the germline V gene. The CDR3 runs 13 amino acids, cysteine and phenylalanine included. The sequence is cut down to CDR3 DNA, 39 bases in frame from base 1. Trimmed from V: 4 bases; trimmed from J: 2 bases; junction bases lacking a gene match: 4.

This receptor was identified in a man aged 35-49 years in good health and CMV-seronegative. The chain is assembled from TRBV29-1 and TRBJ1-2; 7 of the junction bases match TRBD1. The sample comprised PBMCs. The CDR3 has the sequence CSVGTGKNYGYTF. The DNA reads TGCAGCGTTGGGACAGGAAAAAACTATGGCTACACCTTC.